The subject of this entry is one T cell receptor (beta chain). The data were taken from a study of control samples from healthy donors and cancer patients. The protocol was immunoSEQ multiplex PCR, while the TCRdb copy is restricted to in-frame clones and leaves out a portion. The sample shows about 40,000 clones, about 94% of them seen only once. This receptor was taken from a woman between 50 and 59 years old in good health. What was sequenced was blood.

This CDR3 is CASQVGQGPYNEQFF. The CDR3 bases are TGTGCCAGCCAGGTGGGACAGGGTCCCTACAATGAGCAGTTCTTC. The chain recombines TRBV19 with TRBJ2-1; 9 positions match TRBD1. In germline, CDR1 is LNHDA, CDR2 SQIVND (reference sequence). Trimming cost V 9 bases and J 2 bases; bases outside gene matches: 8. The CDR3 is 15 residues long.